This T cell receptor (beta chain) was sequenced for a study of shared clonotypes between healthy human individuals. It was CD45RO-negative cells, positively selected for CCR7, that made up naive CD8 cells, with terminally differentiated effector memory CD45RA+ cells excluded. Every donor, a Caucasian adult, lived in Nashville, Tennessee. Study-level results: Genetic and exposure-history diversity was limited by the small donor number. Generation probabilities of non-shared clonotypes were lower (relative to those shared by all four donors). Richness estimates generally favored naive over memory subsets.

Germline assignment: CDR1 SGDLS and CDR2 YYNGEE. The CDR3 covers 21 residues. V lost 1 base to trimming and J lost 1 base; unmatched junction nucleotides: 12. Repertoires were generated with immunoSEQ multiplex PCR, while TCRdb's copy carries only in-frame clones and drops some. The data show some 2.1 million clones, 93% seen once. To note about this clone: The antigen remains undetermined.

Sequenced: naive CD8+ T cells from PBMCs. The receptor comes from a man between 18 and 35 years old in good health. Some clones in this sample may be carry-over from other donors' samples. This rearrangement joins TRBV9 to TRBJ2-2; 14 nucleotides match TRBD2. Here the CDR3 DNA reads TGTGCCAGCAGCGTAAGAGGGTCCACGGGACTAGCGGGGGAGAACACCGGGGAGCTGTTTTTT. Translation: CASSVRGSTGLAGENTGELFF.